A single sample is the source of the 30 T cell receptor beta chains below, sequenced in a study of shared clonotypes between healthy human individuals. Method: immunoSEQ multiplex PCR; TCRdb's copy keeps in-frame clones and lacks some. The sample yields some 2 million clones, 95% seen once. The sequenced material came from naive CD4+ T cells sorted from blood. Subset meaning: CD45RA+ positively selected. The receptors stem from a man between 18 and 35 years old in good health.

V gene TRBV6-6 combines with J gene TRBJ2-7, with D tentatively TRBD1 (5 bases). This CDR3 is 14 amino acids long. Germline-derived CDR1 and CDR2 are MNHNY and SVGAGI (reference sequence). The V and J ends lost 1 base and 2 bases respectively, with 9 bases between them. The CDR3 reads CASSYLGHTYEQYF. CDR3 sequence (DNA): TGTGCCAGCAGTTACTTAGGACATACCTACGAGCAGTACTTC.

This chain uses TRBV19 with TRBJ2-6; 7 bases agree with TRBD1. Germline CDR1 reads LNHDA; CDR2 reads SQIVND (reference sequence). V lost 3 bases, J lost 0 bases, and 5 bases stayed unmatched. The CDR3 extends over 17 amino acids. CDR3 in amino acids: CASSIAGTASGANVLTF. The CDR3 bases are TGTGCCAGTAGTATCGCCGGGACAGCCTCTGGGGCCAACGTCCTGACTTTC.

The chain recombines TRBV27 with TRBJ2-5; D is possibly TRBD2 (6 bases). This CDR3 spans 13 amino acids. The V end lost 4 bases, the J end lost 5 bases, and 11 bases lay between the germline ends. CDR1 MNHEY and CDR2 SMNVEV come from the germline V gene (reference sequence). CDR3 region: CASSSSRGETQYF. CDR3 bases: TGTGCCAGCAGTTCGAGCCGGGGGGAGACCCAGTACTTC.

This rearrangement joins TRBV5-1 to TRBJ1-2; no reliable D call. This CDR3 has 12 residues. Trimming took off 4 bases at V and 6 bases at J, with 10 bases between the two ends. Germline V lookup: CDR1 SGHRS, CDR2 YFSETQ. The CDR3 region is CASSQNTDGYTF. The CDR3 nucleotides are TGCGCCAGCAGCCAAAACACGGATGGCTACACCTTC.

On this clone itself: Other DNA sequences in this sample translate to the same CDR3. V gene TRBV5-1 combines with J gene TRBJ2-2; tentative D call: TRBD1 (7 bases). Germline loops: CDR1 SGHRS, CDR2 YFSETQ. V gave up 4 bases and J gave up 0 bases, with 10 bases separating them. This CDR3 has 15 amino acids. The CDR3 sequence is CASSRGTANTGELFF. CDR3 nucleotides: TGCGCCAGCAGCCGCGGGACAGCGAACACCGGGGAGCTGTTTTTT.

This sequence joins TRBV6-6 and TRBJ2-1; 14 bases line up with TRBD2. Trimming took 7 bases from V and 10 from J; bases not matched to a gene: 12. The CDR3 is made up of 16 amino acids. Germline lookup yields CDR1 MNHNY and CDR2 SVGAGI (reference sequence). CDR3 bases: TGTGCCAGCATCAAAACCGGGACTAGCGGGGGTGGAGAGCAGTTCTTC. Its translation is CASIKTGTSGGGEQFF.

As concerns this clone: Other DNA sequences in the sample encode the same CDR3. The chain links TRBV18 to TRBJ1-2; D unresolved. V lost 2 bases, J lost 1 base, and 8 bases lay in between. The CDR3 consists of 14 residues. Germline lookup yields CDR1 KGHSH and CDR2 LQKENI. In nucleotides, the CDR3 is TGTGCCAGCTCACCAGGAAGGCGTAACTATGGCTACACCTTC. Translated: CASSPGRRNYGYTF.

Turning to this clone: This sample also contains other DNA sequences that code for the same CDR3. This chain links TRBV7-2 with TRBJ1-5, with TRBD1 matching 7 bases. The germline CDR1 and CDR2 sequences are SGHTA and FQGNSA. V was clipped by 1 base and J by 7 bases; unmatched bases: 1. This CDR3 is built from 13 residues. The CDR3 sequence: CASSLVGGQPQHF. CDR3 coding DNA: TGTGCCAGCAGCTTAGTAGGGGGCCAGCCCCAGCATTTT.

The chain has TRBV2 and TRBJ2-2; the D gene is possibly TRBD1 (7 bases). V lost 7 bases to trimming and J lost 5 bases, with 17 bases between them. The CDR3 length is 15 residues. The germline gives CDR1 SNHLY, CDR2 FYNNEI. The CDR3 spells CASTGGPGGTGELFF. The CDR3 nucleotides read TGTGCCAGCACAGGGGGGCCCGGAGGTACCGGGGAGCTGTTTTTT.

This clone was seen a single time. The chain combines TRBV19 with TRBJ2-3; no reliable D call. The V gene's germline CDR1 is LNHDA and CDR2 SQIVND (reference sequence). With 3 bases removed from V and 0 bases from J, the gap between germline ends came to 13 bases. The CDR3 runs to 16 residues. The CDR3 spells CASSIGSTTSTDTQYF. The CDR3 DNA follows: TGTGCCAGTAGTATCGGGTCCACTACTAGCACAGATACGCAGTATTTT.

The rearrangement uses TRBV2 and TRBJ2-3; D is uncertain. This CDR3 has 15 amino acids. The V gene's germline CDR1 is SNHLY and CDR2 FYNNEI. Deletions cut 3 bases from V and 0 bases from J, with 10 bases between. The CDR3 DNA sequence: TGTGCCAGCAGTGATTCGACCCCAAGCACAGATACGCAGTATTTT. Translation: CASSDSTPSTDTQYF. Full variable domain (remainder filled in from reference TRBV2 and TRBJ2-3): EPEVTQTPSHQVTQMGQEVILRCVPISNHLYFYWYRQILGQKVEFLVSFYNNEISEKSEIFDDQFSVERPDGSNFTLKIRSTKLEDSAMYFCASSDSTPSTDTQYFGPGTRLTVL.

This clone was detected once. The rearrangement uses TRBV6-5 and TRBJ2-2; D uncertain. The length of the CDR3 is 14 residues. Germline lookup yields CDR1 MNHEY and CDR2 SVGAGI. Trimming took 5 bases from V and 3 from J, leaving 10 bases between them. The chain's CDR3 is CASSSLGYTGELFF. Here the CDR3 DNA reads TGTGCCAGCAGTAGCCTAGGATACACCGGGGAGCTGTTTTTT.

This chain joins TRBV7-9 and TRBJ1-2, with 8 positions matching TRBD1. V trimming: 4 bases; J trimming: 3 bases; junction bases outside the gene matches: 7. This CDR3 is built from 15 residues. CDR1 and CDR2 from the germline V gene are SEHNR and FQNEAQ (reference sequence). The DNA of the CDR3 is TGTGCCAGCAGCTACGGACAGGGCTATGACTATGGCTACACCTTC. As protein: CASSYGQGYDYGYTF. Variable domain in full (rest from reference TRBV7-9 and TRBJ1-2): DTGVSQNPRHKITKRGQNVTFRCDPISEHNRLYWYRQTLGQGPEFLTYFQNEAQLEKSRLLSDRFSAERPKGSFSTLEIQRTEQGDSAMYLCASSYGQGYDYGYTFGSGTRLTVV.

The chain carries TRBV5-4 and TRBJ2-3; TRBD2 is a possible D gene (6 bases). V gave up 6 bases and J gave up 3 bases, with 17 bases separating them. The CDR3 has 15 residues. Germline V gene lookup returns CDR1 SGHNT and CDR2 YYREEE (reference sequence). Written as DNA, the CDR3 is TGTGCCAGCAATAGAGAGGGGAGCGGGACAGATACGCAGTATTTT. Residues: CASNREGSGTDTQYF.

The chain couples TRBV5-1 to TRBJ2-7; TRBD1 aligns across 7 bases. This CDR3 is 15 amino acids long. The germline V gene encodes CDR1 SGHRS and CDR2 YFSETQ. With 4 bases clipped from V and 2 bases from J, the junction kept 9 bases outside the gene matches. This chain's CDR3 is CASSTRQGDPYEQYF. CDR3 in DNA: TGCGCCAGCAGCACCCGACAGGGTGACCCCTACGAGCAGTACTTC.

V and J are TRBV18 and TRBJ2-5, with 8 bases identical to TRBD2. Unmatched junction bases numbered 3, after V lost 0 bases and J lost 3 bases. The CDR3 contains 15 residues. Germline CDR1 KGHSH, CDR2 LQKENI. Here the CDR3 reads CASSPPPGGKETQYF. The CDR3 coding sequence is TGTGCCAGCTCACCACCCCCGGGGGGGAAAGAGACCCAGTACTTC.

The V call is TRBV5-4, the J call TRBJ2-2; 7 bases match TRBD2. The CDR3 is 14 amino acids. CDR1 SGHNT and CDR2 YYREEE come from the germline V gene (reference sequence). V trimming: 6 bases; J trimming: 3 bases; junction bases outside the gene matches: 5. The CDR3 sequence: CASTLAGHTGELFF. CDR3 DNA sequence: TGTGCCAGCACCTTAGCGGGTCACACCGGGGAGCTGTTTTTT.

The chain uses TRBV15 and TRBJ2-5; TRBD2 agrees at 14 bases. Germline CDR1 LNHNV, CDR2 YYDKDF (reference sequence). The CDR3 loop spans 16 amino acids. The V segment lost 3 bases and the J segment 5 bases; nucleotides outside the gene matches: 5. Written as DNA, the CDR3 is TGTGCCACCAGCAGTAGGACTAGCGGGGGGCTGGAGACCCAGTACTTC. Translated, it gives CATSSRTSGGLETQYF.

This clone has a single count. This CDR3 is also generated by other DNA sequences in the sample. The chain joins TRBV6-1 to TRBJ2-7; 10 positions match TRBD1. The ends lost 1 base at V and 6 bases at J; junction bases unmatched: 3. Germline lookup yields CDR1 MNHNS and CDR2 SASEGT. The CDR3 spans 14 residues. The CDR3 region is CASSEGTGGGEQYF. In DNA form, the CDR3 reads TGTGCCAGCAGTGAAGGGACAGGGGGAGGCGAGCAGTACTTC.

As for this clone: Other DNA sequences in the sample encode the same CDR3. The genes are TRBV18 and TRBJ1-5; D is perhaps TRBD1 (5 bases). Between the trimmed V and J ends, which lost 3 bases and 7 bases, there was a span of 7 bases. The germline V gene encodes CDR1 KGHSH and CDR2 LQKENI. The length of the CDR3 is 12 residues. The CDR3 protein is CASSPGGQPQHF. Here the CDR3 DNA reads TGTGCCAGCTCACCTGGGGGGCAGCCCCAGCATTTT.

Of note for this clone: The junction does not match germline at one end; this may be a read error. The gene calls are TRBV7-3 and TRBJ1-1; perhaps TRBD1 as D (5 bases). Germline-derived CDR1 and CDR2 are SGHTA and FQGTGA. The CDR3 loop spans 15 amino acids. In DNA form, the CDR3 reads TGTGCCAGCAGCCCATCGGGGGGAGTGAATACTGAAGCTTTCTTT. Its translation: CASSPSGGVNTEAFF.

The chain uses TRBV7-9 and TRBJ2-1, with D possibly matching TRBD2 (6 bases). The V and J ends lost 5 bases and 0 bases respectively, with 8 bases between them. CDR3 length equals 14 residues. Germline lookup yields CDR1 SEHNR and CDR2 FQNEAQ (reference sequence). CDR3 nucleotides: TGTGCCAGCAGCCCGACTAGCTCCTACAATGAGCAGTTCTTC. Translating it yields CASSPTSSYNEQFF.

This chain uses TRBV14 with TRBJ2-2; TRBD1 is a possible D gene (5 bases). CDR1 and CDR2 from the germline V gene are SGHDN and FVKESK. Trimming stripped 3 bases from V and 4 bases from J, with 12 bases between. The CDR3 length is 15 residues. The CDR3 nucleotides read TGTGCCAGCAGCCAGGTGACAGCCAGCACCGGGGAGCTGTTTTTT. Its translation: CASSQVTASTGELFF.

This clone was picked up one time. This chain joins TRBV13 and TRBJ2-7; 7 bases are shared with TRBD2. There are 15 residues in the CDR3. V lost 5 bases, J lost 0 bases, and 7 bases stayed unmatched. Germline V lookup: CDR1 PRHDT, CDR2 FYEKMQ (reference sequence). The CDR3 protein is CASSPGAGYSYEQYF. For the CDR3, the DNA is TGTGCCAGCAGCCCCGGAGCGGGGTACTCCTACGAGCAGTACTTC.

The chain is built from TRBV30 and TRBJ2-1; 9 positions match TRBD2. J lost 15 bases, V lost 4 bases, and 7 bases had no gene match. Germline values: CDR1 GTSNPN, CDR2 SVGIG (reference sequence). The CDR3 is 11 residues long. The CDR3: CAWTSGTRRFF. Written as DNA, the CDR3 is TGTGCCTGGACTAGCGGGACCCGAAGGTTCTTC.

This chain uses TRBV7-8 with TRBJ1-5; 8 bases line up with TRBD1. V was clipped by 4 bases and J by 6 bases; unmatched bases: 2. The CDR3 covers 13 residues. Germline V CDR1 and CDR2: SGHVS, FQNEAQ. The CDR3 DNA sequence: TGTGCCAGCAGCTCGGACAGGGCTCAGCCCCAGCATTTT. It translates to CASSSDRAQPQHF.

The chain employs TRBV30 and TRBJ2-7, with TRBD2 identical over 14 bases. CDR3 length: 16 residues. Germline CDR1 GTSNPN, CDR2 SVGIG (reference sequence). The junction had 5 bases not matched to a gene; V was cut back by 1 base and J by 3 bases. CDR3 nucleotide sequence: TGTGCCTGGAGTGATCCGGGACTAGCGGGGGACTACGAGCAGTACTTC. It codes for CAWSDPGLAGDYEQYF. The variable domain in full, with the rest retrieved from reference TRBV30 and TRBJ2-7, is SQTIHQWPATLVQPVGSPLSLECTVEGTSNPNLYWYRQAAGRGLQLLFYSVGIGQISSEVPQNLSASRPQDRQFILSSKKLLLSDSGFYLCAWSDPGLAGDYEQYFGPGTRLTVT.

The chain joins TRBV28 to TRBJ2-1; D is ambiguous. The V end lost 6 bases, the J end lost 4 bases, and 7 bases lay between the germline ends. There are 12 residues in the CDR3. CDR1 is MDHEN, CDR2 SYDVKM, per germline. This chain's CDR3 is CASSPWYNEQFF. CDR3 coding DNA: TGTGCCAGCAGCCCATGGTACAATGAGCAGTTCTTC.

This rearrangement joins TRBV14 to TRBJ2-7, with D tentatively TRBD2 (5 bases). Germline V gene sequence: CDR1 SGHDN, CDR2 FVKESK. The CDR3 contains 14 residues. Trimming removed 4 bases from V and 0 bases from J, with 10 bases in between. The CDR3 protein is CASSPRGGSYEQYF. The DNA of the CDR3 is TGTGCCAGCAGCCCTCGGGGTGGCTCCTACGAGCAGTACTTC.

The CDR3 region has the DNA TGTGCCAGTAGTATTTTGACAAACTCCTATAATTCACCCCTCCACTTT. This gives the protein CASSILTNSYNSPLHF. The rearrangement links TRBV19 to TRBJ1-6, with D unclear. The CDR3 is made up of 16 amino acids. The germline gives CDR1 LNHDA, CDR2 SQIVND (reference sequence). V was clipped by 3 bases and J by 0 bases, with 9 bases between them.